A single T cell receptor (beta chain) is shown here with its context. The specificity of this receptor is unknown. Nothing much larger sits one base from this clone, and base qualities are not available. Using the deep immunoSEQ assay, multiplex PCR amplified TCR CDR3 regions from genomic DNA. Extracted genomic DNA from each cell subset was spread evenly across all wells of several immunoSEQ 96-well plates, with each plate serving as a replicate. For sorted subsets, approximately 190 ng genomic DNA, equal to some 28,000 T cell genomes, was loaded into each replicate PCR. The purified libraries were quantified using a Qubit 3.0 fluorometer, sized with a Bioanalyzer 2100, and then quantified again using the KAPA Library Quantification kit. A separate single-read 150-cycle Illumina NextSeq 550 flow cell was used to sequence each immunoSEQ 96-well plate. The authors processed their data as follows. The immunoSEQ output contained only junctional sequences without quality scores, so filtering could not match that applied to full-length reads. Sequences were annotated with PyIR, a Python wrapper for IgBLAST v1.9, using IMGT germline references to assign V/J genes and CDR3. Reads were removed for weak V/J assignments (E-value above 1e-6), missing CDR3, stop codons, out-of-frame junctions, or ambiguous translated residues. A V3J clonotype was defined by an identical inferred V gene, J gene, and CDR3 amino acid sequence. The percentage overlap between two repertoires was calculated by dividing the number of shared unique clonotypes by the size of the smaller repertoire. Richness of each repertoire was evaluated using RTK rarefaction, the Chao1 estimator, and Recon v2.1 estimates of unobserved clonotypes. Generation probabilities for all TCRbeta clonotypes obtained by the gDNA method from four donors were computed using OLGA. This immuneACCESS table, as held by TCRdb, lists in-frame sequences with V and J called but not all clones. Of the missing ones, under half trace to an unresolved V gene in checked studies; the others have no known cause. The V and J calls and clone size were taken over from that table, and D and trimming were inferred from the DNA. A total of a few million clones appear in this sample, just over 90% of them only once. Under 0.45% of the sample is held by the ten biggest clonotypes.

The sample is drawn from a study of shared clonotypes between healthy human individuals (dated by TCRdb to between 2020 and 2021). For context, the study as a whole: The cohort comprised a couple of women and a few men aged 18 to 49 years. Libraries were prepared and TCR repertoires were sequenced by different laboratories using diverse techniques, in order to increase sequencing depth and limit assay-specific biases. Per donor, three plates each were used for CD4 naive and CD4 memory, two for CD8 naive, and one for CD8 memory. Per donor, leukapheresis produced somewhere between about 0.94 and 9.5 billion PBMCs. Blood TCR repertoires of roughly five healthy adults were deeply sequenced to estimate repertoire size and the extent of clonotype sharing between individuals. The study at large found these results: Only blood was sampled, and tissue TCR repertoires likely differ from those in blood. Estimated clonotype richness was generally larger for naive than for memory subsets. Even with the large sequencing depth, rarefaction of the sorted-subset datasets indicated that sequencing was incomplete. When several donors were compared, the shared fraction of clonotypes was about 5% for naive CD4, 3.5% for naive CD8, roughly 2.3% for memory CD4, and 0.4% for memory CD8. Compared with non-shared clonotypes, the clonotypes found in all four sorted-subset donors had higher generation probabilities. Based on pairwise subsampling, the degree of clonotype sharing among donors was expected to be affected by sequencing depth. Because the study included a small number of donors, the genetic and exposure-history diversity represented was limited.

For CDR1 and CDR2, the germline V gene lists SNHLY and FYNNEI. The CDR3 holds 15 amino acids from the cysteine to the phenylalanine. The CDR3 DNA has 45 bases and is translated from base 1. Ends trimmed: V by 4 bases, J by 0 bases; bases unmatched to a gene: 1. Healthy HIV-negative adults with no recently reported acute infections or vaccinations were included as donors. All donors were Caucasian adults living in Nashville, Tennessee, USA. CD4+ T cells were enriched by magnetic negative selection, after which naive cells were positively selected on CD45RA and the negative fraction was taken as the memory subset. Blood was collected by leukapheresis, and PBMCs were isolated by Ficoll-Histopaque density gradient centrifugation and then cryopreserved in liquid nitrogen vapor phase. Purity and quantity of every magnetically sorted T cell population were checked by analytical flow cytometry. Genomic DNA was isolated from each sorted fraction and quantified by UV absorbance on a Nanodrop 2000c.

The sequence is built from TRBV2 and TRBJ2-2; a stretch of 8 junction bases matches TRBD1. The sample consisted of naive CD4+ T cells from PBMCs. The cell subset or site label for this specimen denotes: CD45RA+ positively selected. The receptor comes from a man younger than 35 in good health. Some clones in this sample may be carry-over from other donors' samples. DNA sequence: TGTGCCAGCAGTGGACAGGGGACGAACACCGGGGAGCTGTTTTTT. Protein translation: CASSGQGTNTGELFF.